The 29 T cell receptor beta chains below come from one sample, sequenced in a study of T cells after yellow fever vaccination. MiXCR, applied by TCRdb to the 5' RACE reads, yields one record per CDR3 protein. The profile shows about 310,000 distinct CDR3 sequences, around 3.9% of them singletons. This specimen consisted of PBMCs, obtained on the day of the yellow fever booster vaccination. Every receptor here comes from a man between 18 and 35 years old who received the YFV17D yellow fever vaccine.

This clonotype was counted at least ten times. V is TRBV6-2 or TRBV6-3 and J is TRBJ2-3; TRBD1 agrees at 9 bases. Germline V gene lookup returns CDR1 MNHEY and CDR2 SVGEGT. V dropped 5 bases and J dropped 4; count of bases not matched to a gene: 4. This CDR3 has 14 residues. CDR3 in amino acids: CASSHRGRPDTQYF. The CDR3, as DNA: TGTGCCAGCAGTCACAGGGGGCGGCCAGATACGCAGTATTTT.

The chain combines TRBV7-2 with TRBJ2-5; tentative D call: TRBD2 (6 bases). The CDR3 has 16 amino acids. The V gene's germline CDR1 is SGHTA and CDR2 FQGNSA. Trimming took 3 bases from V and 1 from J, leaving 15 bases between them. The CDR3 region has the DNA TGTGCCAGCAGCTTGCTCATGGCGCGGGGCCAAGAGACCCAGTACTTC. Translation gives CASSLLMARGQETQYF. Full variable domain (outside the CDR3, taken from reference TRBV7-2 and TRBJ2-5): GAGVSQSPSNKVTEKGKDVELRCDPISGHTALYWYRQSLGQGLEFLIYFQGNSAPDKSGLPSDRFSAERTGGSVSTLTIQRTQQEDSAVYLCASSLLMARGQETQYFGPGTRLLVL.

This clonotype was recorded at least ten times. The chain combines TRBV7-9 with TRBJ2-7; D remains ambiguous. CDR1 SEHNR and CDR2 FQNEAQ come from the germline V gene (reference sequence). V gave up 4 bases and J gave up 7 bases, with 20 bases separating them. The CDR3 is 15 amino acids. CDR3 loop: CASSSRQGFGDEQYV. Here the CDR3 DNA reads TGTGCCAGCAGCTCAAGACAAGGATTCGGCGATGAGCAGTACGTC.

The chain carries TRBV24-1 and TRBJ1-2; D is ambiguous. CDR1 is KGHDR and CDR2 is SFDVKD in the germline V gene. V lost 4 bases to trimming and J lost 7 bases, with 9 bases between them. CDR3 size: 12 residues. The CDR3, as DNA: TGTGCCACCAGTGAAGGCGGGTCTGGCTACACCTTC. This codes for CATSEGGSGYTF.

This clonotype came up many times. V usage is TRBV20-1 and J usage is TRBJ2-7, with 9 bases fitting TRBD1. Germline V CDR1 and CDR2: DFQATT, SNEGSKA (reference sequence). Trimming removed 5 bases from V and 4 bases from J; junction bases left unmatched: 6. The CDR3 sequence is 13 residues long. The CDR3 DNA is TGCAGTGCTGGCCACAGGGGGCGGTACGAGCAGTACTTC. This encodes CSAGHRGRYEQYF.

This clonotype was observed a few times. The CDR3 bases are TGCGCCAGCAGCTTGGAGGATGGCGGGGGGGCCTGGAATGAGCAGTTCTTC. Protein product: CASSLEDGGGAWNEQFF. The rearrangement uses TRBV5-1 and TRBJ2-1, with 9 bases aligning to TRBD2. Per germline, CDR1 SGHRS and CDR2 YFSETQ. The CDR3 spans 17 residues. J gave up 7 bases and V 0 bases, and 11 bases lay outside the gene matches.

This clonotype was observed many times. The chain joins TRBV5-5 to TRBJ1-2; D is ambiguous. Trimming stripped 2 bases from V and 3 bases from J, with 8 bases between. Per germline, CDR1 SGHKS and CDR2 YYEKEE (reference sequence). The CDR3 spans 13 residues. DNA for the CDR3: TGTGCCAGCAGCTTTTCAGAGGACTATGGCTACACCTTC. This encodes CASSFSEDYGYTF.

The chain links TRBV21-1 to TRBJ2-7; whether TRBD1, the table's D call, matches the DNA was not checked. TRBV21-1 is recorded as a pseudogene. CDR3 size: 15 residues. Written as DNA, the CDR3 is TGTGCCAGCAGCAATCAACAGGACAGTTGGCACGAGCAGTACGTC. It encodes CASSNQQDSWHEQYV.

This clonotype was recorded many times. The chain couples TRBV7-3 to TRBJ2-3, with 8 nucleotides matching TRBD2. This CDR3 contains 15 residues. CDR1 SGHTA and CDR2 FQGTGA come from the germline V gene. After removal of 4 bases from V and 1 base from J, the junction contained 4 bases not matched to a gene. The CDR3 sequence: CASSSLGGGTDTQYF. The CDR3 nucleotides are TGTGCCAGCAGCTCCCTCGGGGGGGGCACAGATACGCAGTATTTT.

This clonotype has a handful of counts. This chain connects TRBV7-9 to TRBJ1-5; a possible D gene is TRBD1 (6 bases). Between the trimmed V and J ends, which lost 5 bases and 9 bases, there was a span of 17 bases. Germline assignment: CDR1 SEHNR and CDR2 FQNEAQ (reference sequence). The CDR3 loop spans 14 amino acids. The CDR3 region has the DNA TGTGCCAGCAGCGAAGGGCAGGGGTTAACGCCCCAGCATTTT. This gives the protein CASSEGQGLTPQHF.

V is TRBV19 and J is TRBJ1-1, with D unresolved. The CDR3 runs to 12 residues. The germline gives CDR1 LNHDA, CDR2 SQIVND (reference sequence). V gave up 3 bases and J gave up 11 bases, with 13 bases separating them. CDR3: CASSIYPQSAFF. In nucleotides, the CDR3 is TGTGCCAGTAGTATCTATCCGCAGTCGGCTTTCTTT.

The CDR3 spells CASSQERNQPQHF. In DNA, the CDR3 is TGCGCCAGCAGCCAAGAGCGGAATCAGCCCCAGCATTTT. This chain links TRBV4-3 with TRBJ1-5; D uncertain. There are 13 residues in the CDR3. Germline V gives CDR1 LGHNA, CDR2 YSLEER. Trimming stripped 0 bases from V and 4 bases from J, with 4 bases between.

This clonotype was counted at least ten times. V is TRBV18 and J is TRBJ2-1; tentatively, D is TRBD1 (6 bases). In germline, CDR1 is KGHSH, CDR2 LQKENI. The CDR3 covers 16 residues. V dropped 3 bases and J dropped 3 bases, with 15 bases sitting between them. The CDR3 DNA is TGTGCCAGCTCACCGGGAGAAAGGACAGTCTACAATGAGCAGTTCTTC. Translation gives CASSPGERTVYNEQFF.

In its sample, this clonotype was seen many times. The CDR3 loop reads CASSFRTGLRTEAFF. CDR3 coding DNA: TGTGCCAGCAGTTTCCGGACAGGGCTTAGGACTGAAGCTTTCTTT. The chain couples TRBV6-5 to TRBJ1-1; the match to TRBD1 covers 8 bases. V shed 4 bases and J 5 bases; nucleotides not matched to a gene: 9. This CDR3 spans 15 amino acids. Germline assignment: CDR1 MNHEY and CDR2 SVGAGI.

This clonotype has ten or more counts. The chain is built from TRBV5-1 and TRBJ2-5; D remains ambiguous. This CDR3 region has 12 residues. V was cut by 0 bases and J by 4 bases, with 4 bases left in between. CDR1 is SGHRS, CDR2 YFSETQ, per germline. DNA for the CDR3: TGCGCCAGCAGCTTGGTGGCAGAGACCCAGTACTTC. The encoded protein is CASSLVAETQYF. The full variable domain, with the rest looked up from reference TRBV5-1 and TRBJ2-5, is KAGVTQTPRYLIKTRGQQVTLSCSPISGHRSVSWYQQTPGQGLQFLFEYFSETQRNKGNFPGRFSGRQFSNSRSEMNVSTLELGDSALYLCASSLVAETQYFGPGTRLLVL.

The chain is built from TRBV5-6 and TRBJ2-7, with D unresolved. Trimming removed 1 base at V and 5 bases at J, with 4 bases between. This CDR3 has 11 residues. The germline V gene encodes CDR1 SGHDT and CDR2 YYEEEE. DNA for the CDR3: TGTGCCAGCAGCTTGTGGAACGAGCAGTACGTC. Translation: CASSLWNEQYV.

This clonotype was recorded a few times. The rearrangement uses TRBV11-2 and TRBJ2-5; D remains unclear. With 6 bases removed from V and 2 bases from J, the gap between germline ends came to 16 bases. Germline V gene data show CDR1 as SGHAT and CDR2 as FQNNGV. The length of the CDR3 is 15 residues. The CDR3 nucleotides read TGTGCCAGCAGTCCATCTACGGGCGAGCAAGAGACCCAGTACTTC. Protein sequence: CASSPSTGEQETQYF.

This clonotype was picked up many times. The chain combines TRBV29-1 with TRBJ2-3, with TRBD1 matching 7 bases. V lost 4 bases, J lost 5 bases, and 12 bases stayed unmatched. Germline V lookup: CDR1 SQVTM, CDR2 ANQGSEA. This CDR3 spans 15 amino acids. The CDR3 spells CSVGTQGGRGDTQYF. In DNA, the CDR3 is TGCAGCGTTGGAACTCAAGGGGGCAGGGGAGATACGCAGTATTTT.

This clonotype appeared a few times. The chain employs TRBV5-4 and TRBJ1-2; D ambiguous. The CDR3 is made up of 12 amino acids. Germline loops: CDR1 SGHNT, CDR2 YYREEE (reference sequence). Trimming took off 2 bases at V and 7 bases at J, with 9 bases between the two ends. The CDR3 here is CASSFSGFGYTF. The CDR3 region has the DNA TGTGCCAGCAGCTTTAGCGGGTTTGGCTACACCTTC.

This clonotype was recorded many times. The chain is built from TRBV14 and TRBJ1-4; no reliable D call. The CDR3 totals 14 residues. The V gene lost 1 base and the J gene lost 10 bases, with 13 bases spanning the gap. CDR1 SGHDN and CDR2 FVKESK come from the germline V gene. As DNA, the CDR3 is TGTGCCAGCAGCCAAGTCGGGGTTTCTGGAAAACTGTTTTTT. As protein: CASSQVGVSGKLFF.

This clonotype was recorded many times. The chain combines TRBV4-1 with TRBJ1-6; no clear D gene. This CDR3 is built from 16 residues. Germline CDR1 and CDR2: MGHRA and YSYEKL. Trimming took 1 base from V and 1 from J, leaving 8 bases between them. The CDR3 here is CASSQGEGSYNSPLHF. The CDR3 region has the DNA TGCGCCAGCAGCCAAGGTGAAGGGTCCTATAATTCACCCCTCCACTTT.

This clonotype showed up just a few times. The chain employs TRBV5-5 and TRBJ1-2; D unresolved. Germline V gene lookup returns CDR1 SGHKS and CDR2 YYEKEE (reference sequence). The length of the CDR3 is 12 residues. Trimming took off 7 bases at V and 4 bases at J, with 11 bases between the two ends. CDR3 sequence: CASGPGGYGYTF. CDR3 nucleotides: TGTGCCAGCGGTCCAGGCGGCTATGGCTACACCTTC.

V and J are TRBV18 and TRBJ2-7; possibly TRBD2 for D (5 bases). The CDR3 runs 13 residues. V gave up 6 bases and J gave up 3 bases, with 12 bases separating them. Germline V CDR1 and CDR2: KGHSH, LQKENI. CDR3 nucleotide sequence: TGTGCCAGCTCCCCTGGGAGTCTCTACGAGCAGTACTTC. Translated, it gives CASSPGSLYEQYF.

This sequence joins TRBV12-3 or TRBV12-4 and TRBJ1-4; D not certain. The germline V and J ends were trimmed by 3 bases and 0 bases, with 5 bases remaining between them. This CDR3 has 14 residues. The CDR3 sequence: CASSFSATNEKLFF. In DNA, the CDR3 is TGTGCCAGCAGTTTTTCGGCAACTAATGAAAAACTGTTTTTT.

Here the CDR3 DNA reads TGCGCCAGCAGCCCCGGACAGGGTTGGGGCGAGCAGTACTTC. Translation: CASSPGQGWGEQYF. J is TRBJ2-7 and V is TRBV4-1; 8 bases fit TRBD1. The CDR3 runs 14 residues. The V segment lost 4 bases and the J segment 6 bases; nucleotides outside the gene matches: 8. The germline V gene encodes CDR1 MGHRA and CDR2 YSYEKL.

A few counts support this clonotype. This chain links TRBV7-9 with TRBJ1-1; D remains ambiguous. The germline gives CDR1 SEHNR, CDR2 FQNEAQ (reference sequence). The CDR3 covers 11 residues. V was clipped by 2 bases and J by 7 bases, with 5 bases between them. The CDR3 here is CASSLFREAFF. CDR3 DNA sequence: TGTGCCAGCAGCTTATTCCGTGAAGCTTTCTTT. The full variable domain, with the rest looked up from reference TRBV7-9 and TRBJ1-1, is DTGVSQNPRHKITKRGQNVTFRCDPISEHNRLYWYRQTLGQGPEFLTYFQNEAQLEKSRLLSDRFSAERPKGSFSTLEIQRTEQGDSAMYLCASSLFREAFFGQGTRLTVV.

This chain connects TRBV12-3 or TRBV12-4 to TRBJ2-2, with D unclear. CDR3 size: 14 residues. The V end lost 7 bases, the J end lost 5 bases, and 14 bases lay between the germline ends. The CDR3 DNA is TGTGCCAGCATCGGACGTCAAAGGACCGGGGAGCTGTTTTTT. It encodes CASIGRQRTGELFF.

This clonotype came up many times. The chain joins TRBV5-1 to TRBJ2-2, with TRBD2 matching 7 bases. CDR3 length: 16 amino acids. The J segment lost 0 bases and the V segment lost 5 bases, leaving 7 bases of the junction unmatched. Germline V gives CDR1 SGHRS, CDR2 YFSETQ. CDR3 loop: CASRASGSPNTGELFF. CDR3 DNA sequence: TGCGCCAGCAGGGCTAGCGGATCCCCGAACACCGGGGAGCTGTTTTTT. Variable domain in full (rest from reference TRBV5-1 and TRBJ2-2): KAGVTQTPRYLIKTRGQQVTLSCSPISGHRSVSWYQQTPGQGLQFLFEYFSETQRNKGNFPGRFSGRQFSNSRSEMNVSTLELGDSALYLCASRASGSPNTGELFFGEGSRLTVL.

This clonotype appeared many times. The chain joins TRBV6-2 or TRBV6-3 to TRBJ2-7, with a weak D call TRBD2 (6 bases). There are 12 residues in the CDR3. V was shortened by 0 bases and J by 7 bases, with 7 bases between the two germline ends. Germline V gene sequence: CDR1 MNHEY, CDR2 SVGEGT. Written as DNA, the CDR3 is TGTGCCAGCAGTTACTCGCGGGGTGAGCAGTACGTC. Its translation is CASSYSRGEQYV.